The rows below give T cell receptor beta chains drawn from one sample of a study of beta chain features in type 1 diabetes. The table came from immunoSEQ multiplex PCR; TCRdb's copy has only in-frame clones and leaves some out. The sample carries approximately 160,000 clones, approximately 8.4% recorded once. The sample comprised central memory CD4+ T cells from blood. All receptors come from a woman between 18 and 29 years old in good health. CDR3s include the opening cysteine and the closing phenylalanine or tryptophan. Fields, in order: D gene, J gene, V gene, clone size, CDR3 DNA, CDR3 protein. A D gene is named only where the DNA matches it firmly. Size is stated for part of the rows, as once, few or many counts, or as a class when the clone is expanded.

>TRBD2|TRBJ2-1|TRBV15|few
TGTGCCACCAGCAGGTTCAGCGGGAGGGACAATGAGCAGTTCTTC
CATSRFSGRDNEQFF
>NA|TRBJ2-3|TRBV4-3|NA
TGCGCCAGCAGCCCCTCCGGGGGGCGCACAGATACGCAGTATTTT
CASSPSGGRTDTQYF
>TRBD1|TRBJ1-1|TRBV5-4|NA
TGTGCCAGCAGCAGCAGACAGGGGGCTGGGGCTGAAGCTTTCTTT
CASSSRQGAGAEAFF
>NA|TRBJ1-2|TRBV27|NA
TGTGCCAGCAGGCCTACCGCGGGGGGCGGCTACACCTTC
CASRPTAGGGYTF
>TRBD1|TRBJ1-5|TRBV19|NA
TGTGCCAGTAAAGCGGACAGGGGAGCTGGCAATCAGCCCCAGCATTTT
CASKADRGAGNQPQHF
>NA|TRBJ1-2|TRBV5-1|NA
TGCGCCAGCAGCTCCGGTGGGGTTCGGGGTAACTATGGCTACACCTTC
CASSSGGVRGNYGYTF
>TRBD2|TRBJ2-7|TRBV7-2|few
TGTGCCAGCAGTTATAGCGGGGGGGCCTACGAGCAGTACTTC
CASSYSGGAYEQYF
>NA|TRBJ2-3|TRBV11-2|few
TGTGCCAGCACCCAGGAGGCTAGCCTTGCAGATACGCAGTATTTT
CASTQEASLADTQYF
>TRBD1|TRBJ1-2|TRBV4-1|once
TGCGCCAGCAGCCAGGCCGGGACAGGGAACTATGGCTACACCTTC
CASSQAGTGNYGYTF
>NA|TRBJ2-1|TRBV9|NA
TGTGCCAGCAGCGTATACGCCGCTTACAGGGCTCCCCCTGAGCAGTTCTTC
CASSVYAAYRAPPEQFF
>NA|TRBJ1-1|TRBV7-9|many
TGTGCCAGCAGCTTCGGGATGAACACTGAAGCTTTCTTT
CASSFGMNTEAFF
>NA|TRBJ2-3|TRBV6-5|NA
TGTGCCAGCAGTCCCAGGGGGGTGCTCACAGATACGCAGTATTTT
CASSPRGVLTDTQYF
>TRBD1|TRBJ1-1|TRBV6-6|NA
TGTGCCAGCAGTTCTCCGGGACAGGGGAACACTGAAGCTTTCTTT
CASSSPGQGNTEAFF
>NA|TRBJ2-7|TRBV6-1|few
TGTGCCAGCAGTGAAGCTACCCGAAGGGACACCGACTTC
CASSEATRRDTDF
>NA|TRBJ1-2|TRBV11-2|NA
TGTGCCAGCAGCTTGCGAAACGACGGCAGGGGCTACACCTTC
CASSLRNDGRGYTF